What follows are 14 T cell receptor beta chains derived from one specimen sequenced in a study of T cells in localized non-small cell lung cancer. TCRdb's copy holds only in-frame clones and misses some; the assay was immunoSEQ multiplex PCR. Among roughly 25,000 clones, 90% were seen once, and the ten largest hold about 1%. The sample was peripheral blood, taken before any cancer treatment. The source of these receptors is a woman aged 35 to 69 with stage I lung adenocarcinoma.

V gene TRBV6-1 combines with J gene TRBJ2-2; the D is unclear. There are 15 residues in the CDR3. V lost 6 bases and J 0 bases, leaving 11 bases between the germline ends. The germline V gene encodes CDR1 MNHNS and CDR2 SASEGT. Here the CDR3 reads CASRGTASNTGELFF. CDR3 nucleotide sequence: TGTGCCAGCAGGGGAACCGCTTCGAACACCGGGGAGCTGTTTTTT.

This clone occurred once. The chain couples TRBV5-1 to TRBJ1-2; 9 bases are a match to TRBD1. Germline V gives CDR1 SGHRS, CDR2 YFSETQ. J gave up 10 bases and V 4 bases, and 11 bases lay outside the gene matches. The CDR3 consists of 14 residues. The CDR3 protein is CASSLPGQGVDYTF. DNA of the CDR3: TGCGCCAGCAGCCTGCCGGGACAGGGCGTGGACTACACCTTC.

The chain carries TRBV30 and TRBJ1-6; D call uncertain. The CDR3 is 14 amino acids. Germline V gene sequence: CDR1 GTSNPN, CDR2 SVGIG (reference sequence). The V gene lost 1 base and the J gene lost 7 bases, with 11 bases spanning the gap. CDR3 in amino acids: CAWSGTVGNSPLHF. The DNA for the CDR3 is TGTGCCTGGAGTGGGACGGTGGGGAATTCACCCCTCCACTTT.

The rearrangement links TRBV9 to TRBJ2-1; D possibly corresponds to TRBD1 (6 bases). Germline CDR1 and CDR2: SGDLS and YYNGEE. CDR3 length equals 13 residues. V lost 4 bases to trimming and J lost 9 bases, with 14 bases between them. The CDR3 DNA reads as TGTGCCAGCAGCCGAACTACAGGGCTTGAGCAGTTCTTC. Translated: CASSRTTGLEQFF.

This sequence joins TRBV28 and TRBJ1-6; D might be TRBD1 (5 bases). V was clipped by 8 bases and J by 6 bases, with 20 bases between them. The germline gives CDR1 MDHEN, CDR2 SYDVKM. The CDR3 contains 16 residues. The CDR3 here is CASSTRRDSVNSPLHF. CDR3 nucleotide sequence: TGTGCCAGCTCCACAAGAAGGGACTCAGTTAATTCACCCCTCCACTTT. Looking up the rest from reference TRBV28 and TRBJ1-6 gives the full variable domain: DVKVTQSSRYLVKRTGEKVFLECVQDMDHENMFWYRQDPGLGLRLIYFSYDVKMKEKGDIPEGYSVSREKKERFSLILESASTNQTSMYLCASSTRRDSVNSPLHFGNGTRLTVT.

The chain couples TRBV30 to TRBJ2-2; TRBD1 aligns across 7 bases. CDR3 length: 14 amino acids. In germline, CDR1 is GTSNPN, CDR2 SVGIG (reference sequence). The junction had 2 bases not matched to a gene; V was cut back by 3 bases and J by 1 base. This CDR3 reads CAWRRTGNTGELFF. The CDR3 coding sequence is TGTGCCTGGAGGAGGACAGGGAACACCGGGGAGCTGTTTTTT. Full variable domain (missing parts from reference TRBV30 and TRBJ2-2): SQTIHQWPATLVQPVGSPLSLECTVEGTSNPNLYWYRQAAGRGLQLLFYSVGIGQISSEVPQNLSASRPQDRQFILSSKKLLLSDSGFYLCAWRRTGNTGELFFGEGSRLTVL.

V and J are TRBV7-9 and TRBJ1-1, with D possibly being TRBD1 (5 bases). Per the germline V gene, CDR1 is SEHNR and CDR2 is FQNEAQ (reference sequence). CDR3 size: 14 residues. V lost 5 bases and J lost 1, with 11 bases in between. The CDR3 here is CASSNSDKNTEAFF. The CDR3 DNA is TGTGCCAGCAGCAACTCGGACAAGAACACTGAAGCTTTCTTT.

The rearrangement links TRBV9 to TRBJ2-2, with a tentative D call TRBD1 (5 bases). CDR1 and CDR2 (germline): SGDLS, YYNGEE. Trimming removed 4 bases from V and 6 bases from J, with 16 bases in between. The CDR3 has 15 amino acids. DNA for the CDR3: TGTGCCAGCAGCCAAACACAGGAAGCGTCCGGGGAGCTGTTTTTT. Its protein product is CASSQTQEASGELFF.

The CDR3 region has the DNA TGTGCCTCCCGCACCGGCCCTAACTATGGCTACACCTTC. Amino acids: CASRTGPNYGYTF. This chain uses TRBV30 with TRBJ1-2; no clear D gene. The CDR3 totals 13 residues. V was trimmed by 7 bases and J by 0 bases, leaving 12 bases between them. The V gene's germline CDR1 is GTSNPN and CDR2 SVGIG (reference sequence).

The rearrangement links TRBV2 to TRBJ1-5; D perhaps matches TRBD1 (5 bases). The V end was cut by 1 base, the J end by 6 bases, with 10 bases between. Per the germline V gene, CDR1 is SNHLY and CDR2 is FYNNEI. The CDR3 has 14 amino acids. In DNA, the CDR3 is TGTGCCAGCAGTGAAGGAGGGGAGGTTCAGCCCCAGCATTTT. It specifies CASSEGGEVQPQHF.

In this sample, this clone turned up a few times. V and J are TRBV25-1 and TRBJ1-5; perhaps TRBD1 as D (5 bases). The CDR3 loop spans 14 amino acids. The germline V and J ends were trimmed by 8 bases and 0 bases, with 11 bases remaining between them. CDR1 is MGHDK and CDR2 is SYGVNS in the germline V gene. CDR3 in amino acids: CASGDGDSNQPQHF. In nucleotides, the CDR3 is TGTGCCAGCGGGGACGGGGATAGCAATCAGCCCCAGCATTTT.

V usage is TRBV19 and J usage is TRBJ2-5; 8 nucleotides match TRBD2. Germline V gives CDR1 LNHDA, CDR2 SQIVND (reference sequence). This CDR3 is 15 amino acids long. V lost 8 bases, J lost 4 bases, and 12 bases stayed unmatched. CDR3 sequence reads: CASGRAGLAGETQYF. The CDR3 region has the DNA TGTGCCAGTGGCCGAGCCGGACTAGCAGGAGAGACCCAGTACTTC.

The chain recombines TRBV7-2 with TRBJ2-7, with TRBD2 as a possible D gene (6 bases). V was trimmed by 3 bases and J by 1 base, leaving 10 bases between them. Germline V gene sequence: CDR1 SGHTA, CDR2 FQGNSA. This CDR3 comprises 14 residues. CDR3 amino acids: CASSFGGLSYEQYF. In DNA form, the CDR3 reads TGTGCCAGCAGCTTTGGAGGGCTGTCCTACGAGCAGTACTTC.

This chain joins TRBV18 and TRBJ2-5, with a possible D match to TRBD1 (6 bases). Germline V CDR1 and CDR2: KGHSH, LQKENI. Trimming pared 4 bases from V and 3 bases from J, leaving 9 bases between. There are 13 residues in the CDR3. In nucleotides, the CDR3 is TGTGCCAGCTCACTCGGACAGAAAGAGACCCAGTACTTC. This translates into CASSLGQKETQYF.